The rows below give T cell receptor beta chains drawn from one sample of a study of Tregs in tolerant kidney transplant recipients. The assay was immunoSEQ multiplex PCR, and TCRdb's table has in-frame clones only and misses some. The sample has about 69,000 clones; roughly 89% are singletons. The input for sequencing was CD4+ T cells from blood, taken before the transplant. Receptors were obtained from a human donor who received a combined kidney and bone marrow transplant. Both conserved end residues are trimmed from each CDR3. Each record gives: V gene, CDR3 protein.

TRBV6-6 | ASSYQGTDTQY
TRBV29-1 | SVVEAGRYYEQY
TRBV6-5 | ASRQDYEQY
TRBV6-5 | ASSPYTGTGSSYT
TRBV7-3 | ASSSPTGELF
TRBV5-1 | ASSLEGIDNGYT
TRBV27 | ASSLRPGGNTEAF
TRBV7-5 | ARSGKGTGGLF
TRBV4-2 | ASSQPRVAGYNEQF
TRBV5-1 | ASSLDGASTDTQY
TRBV11-3 | ASSLLGTGGLTGELF
TRBV5-1 | ASSLGPGANVLT
TRBV29-1 | SVQPGTGGDGYT
TRBV18 | ASSPQRISTQGSGTEAF
TRBV5-8 | ASSREWSSYNEQF
TRBV20-1 | SASSNYEQY
TRBV5-1 | ATTRTSGSDEQF